Sequencing of this TCR beta chain was carried out in a study of PD-1 blockade in classical Hodgkin lymphoma. Overall study: Patients were infused with nivolumab 3 mg/kg every 2 weeks.

Time point here: cycle 4 day 1 (C4D1), after 5 to 7 weeks of nivolumab. Each patient experienced a relapse that followed autologous stem cell transplantation, and brentuximab vedotin exposure varied. Relapsed/refractory classical Hodgkin lymphoma patients had complete, partial or progressive responses. Assay: immunoSEQ multiplex PCR; the TCRdb copy retains only in-frame clones and omits some. The sample shows over 80,000 clones, around 78% of them seen only once. The V gene's germline CDR1 is MNHEY and CDR2 SVGAGI. This CDR3 is 14 amino acids long. With V trimmed by 7 bases and J by 3 bases, 4 bases remained unmatched. Study outcomes and limitations: It was CD4+ TCR diversity, not CD8+, that rose significantly by C4D1. Complete responders had baseline diversity similar to newly diagnosed patients.

Notes on this clone: What it binds is not known.

The receptor was isolated from a human donor with classical Hodgkin lymphoma. The chain joins TRBV6-5 to TRBJ1-2; 11 positions agree with TRBD1. The sample was peripheral blood mononuclear cells (PBMCs), taken before the fourth cycle of nivolumab. CDR3 sequence: CASTRTGGDYGYTF. CDR3 sequence (DNA): TGTGCCAGCACCAGGACAGGGGGCGACTATGGCTACACCTTC.